Given below is one TCR beta chain in context. As yet, its antigen is unknown. TCRdb keeps only in-frame clones here, not all; method: immunoSEQ multiplex PCR. The sample shows about 2 million clones, around 95% of them seen only once. The sample comes from a study of shared clonotypes between healthy human individuals. Study-level results: Naive subsets tended to show greater estimated richness than memory subsets.

The CDR3 length is 15 residues. Germline V lookup: CDR1 SGHNT, CDR2 YYREEE (reference sequence). Trimming pared 4 bases from V and 0 bases from J, leaving 13 bases between. The sequence was obtained from a man aged 18 to 29 in good health. Sequencing was carried out using naive CD4+ T cells sorted from blood. As for subset: CD45RA+ positively selected. This sequence joins TRBV5-4 and TRBJ1-1, with D maybe TRBD1 (6 bases). CDR3 sequence: CASSPRTEMNTEAFF. The CDR3 coding sequence is TGTGCCAGCAGCCCCCGGACAGAGATGAACACTGAAGCTTTCTTT.